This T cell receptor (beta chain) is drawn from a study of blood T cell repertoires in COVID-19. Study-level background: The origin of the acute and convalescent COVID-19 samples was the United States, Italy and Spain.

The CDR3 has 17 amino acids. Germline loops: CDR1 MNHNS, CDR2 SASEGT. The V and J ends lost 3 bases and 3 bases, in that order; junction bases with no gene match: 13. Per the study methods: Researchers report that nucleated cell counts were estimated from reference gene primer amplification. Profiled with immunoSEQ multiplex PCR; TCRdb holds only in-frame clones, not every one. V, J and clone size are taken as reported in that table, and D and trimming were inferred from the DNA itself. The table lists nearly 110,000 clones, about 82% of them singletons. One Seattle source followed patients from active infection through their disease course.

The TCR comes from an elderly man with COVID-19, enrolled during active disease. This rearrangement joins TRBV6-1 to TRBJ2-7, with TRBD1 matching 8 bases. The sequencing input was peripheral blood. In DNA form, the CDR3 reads TGTGCCAGCAGTGATCCCTACCGCGACAGGGGTAACTACGAGCAGTACTTC. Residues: CASSDPYRDRGNYEQYF.